This T cell receptor (beta chain) emerged from a study of cytomegalovirus exposure and HLA in healthy donors. TCRdb keeps only in-frame clones here, not all; method: immunoSEQ multiplex PCR. The sample holds some 80,000 clones, 95% seen once. This clone is a singleton in its sample. The V gene's germline CDR1 is MNHEY and CDR2 SVGAGI. After removal of 4 bases from V and 5 bases from J, the junction contained 3 bases not matched to a gene. The CDR3 has 13 amino acids. This clonotype originated in a woman aged 18-29 years in good health and CMV-seronegative. The chain links TRBV6-5 to TRBJ2-3; 7 positions match TRBD1. Sequencing input: PBMCs. The CDR3: CASSFYRGDTQYF. CDR3 DNA sequence: TGTGCCAGCAGTTTCTACAGGGGAGATACGCAGTATTTT.